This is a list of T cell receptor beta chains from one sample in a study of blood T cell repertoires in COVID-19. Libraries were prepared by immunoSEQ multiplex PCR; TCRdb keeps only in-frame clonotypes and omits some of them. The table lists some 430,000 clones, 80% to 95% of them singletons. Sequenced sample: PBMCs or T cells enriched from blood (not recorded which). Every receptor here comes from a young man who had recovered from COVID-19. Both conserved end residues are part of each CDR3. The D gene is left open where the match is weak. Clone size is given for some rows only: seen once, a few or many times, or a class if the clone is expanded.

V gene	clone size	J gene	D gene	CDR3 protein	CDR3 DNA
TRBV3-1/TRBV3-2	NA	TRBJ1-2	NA	CASSQGDTFYGYTF	TGTGCCAGCAGCCAAGGGGACACCTTCTATGGCTACACCTTC
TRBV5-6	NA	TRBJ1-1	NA	CASSAGVTEAFF	TGTGCCAGCAGCGCAGGGGTCACTGAAGCTTTCTTT
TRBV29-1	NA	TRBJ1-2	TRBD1	CSGGETGYGYTF	TGCAGCGGGGGTGAGACAGGGTACGGCTACACCTTC
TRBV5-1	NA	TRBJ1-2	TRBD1	CASRAGTGVWDGYTF	TGCGCCAGCAGAGCCGGGACAGGGGTTTGGGATGGCTACACCTTC
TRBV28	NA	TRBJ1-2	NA	CASSLWDRGGGGYTF	TGTGCCAGCAGTTTATGGGACCGCGGGGGTGGAGGCTACACCTTC
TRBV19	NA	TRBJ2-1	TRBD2	CASSIAGGLYNEQFF	TGTGCCAGTAGTATAGCGGGAGGGTTATACAATGAGCAGTTCTTC
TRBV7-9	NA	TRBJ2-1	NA	CASSLIGTLNEQFF	TGTGCCAGCAGCTTAATCGGGACTCTGAATGAGCAGTTCTTC
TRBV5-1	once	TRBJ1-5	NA	CASSLGGGEPQHF	TGCGCCAGCAGCTTGGGCGGGGGTGAGCCCCAGCATTTT
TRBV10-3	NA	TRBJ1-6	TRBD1	CAISLDRGRNSPLHF	TGTGCCATCAGCCTCGACAGGGGACGAAATTCACCCCTCCACTTT
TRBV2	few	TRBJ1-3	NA	CASSGYGGPLSGNTIYF	TGTGCCAGCAGTGGGTACGGAGGACCTCTCTCTGGAAACACCATATATTTT
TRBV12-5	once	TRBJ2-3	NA	CASGLGQTDTQYF	TGTGCTAGTGGTTTGGGACAGACAGATACGCAGTATTTT
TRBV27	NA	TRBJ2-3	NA	CASSAESTDTQYF	TGTGCCAGCAGTGCAGAAAGCACAGATACGCAGTATTTT
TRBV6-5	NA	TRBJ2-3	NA	CASSYSDGMRPSRYF	TGTGCCAGCAGTTACTCGGACGGGATGAGACCTTCGCGGTATTTT
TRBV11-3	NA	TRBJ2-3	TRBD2	CASSSGLAGGSDTQYF	TGTGCCAGCAGCTCCGGACTAGCGGGGGGGTCCGATACGCAGTATTTT
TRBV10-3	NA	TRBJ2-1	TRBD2	CAISEGDLAGYEQFF	TGTGCCATCAGTGAAGGGGACCTAGCGGGGTATGAGCAGTTCTTC
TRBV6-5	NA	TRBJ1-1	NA	CASSRGEVAEAFF	TGTGCCAGCAGTCGGGGGGAGGTTGCTGAAGCTTTCTTT
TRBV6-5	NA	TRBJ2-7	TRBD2	CANSTSAYYEQYF	TGTGCCAATTCGACTAGCGCTTACTACGAGCAGTACTTC
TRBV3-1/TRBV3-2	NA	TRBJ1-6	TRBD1	CASSRQGARNSPLHF	TGTGCCAGCAGCCGACAGGGGGCGCGGAATTCACCCCTCCACTTT
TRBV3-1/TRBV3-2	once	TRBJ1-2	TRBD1	CASSPNPGTGGGYTF	TGTGCCAGCAGCCCTAATCCCGGGACAGGGGGGGGCTACACCTTC
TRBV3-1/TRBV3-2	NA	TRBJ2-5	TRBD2	CASSQGGAGVQETQYF	TGTGCCAGCAGCCAAGGGGGAGCGGGGGTCCAAGAGACCCAGTACTTC
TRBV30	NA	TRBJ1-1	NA	CAWSVGAGMNTEAFF	TGTGCCTGGAGTGTGGGGGCAGGGATGAACACTGAAGCTTTCTTT